This T cell receptor beta chain was retrieved from a study of CD8 T cells in ankylosing spondylitis (dated 2017 in TCRdb). Regarding the complete study: The study set out to find disease-linked TCR variants by profiling T cell receptor beta repertoires in ankylosing spondylitis patients and healthy donors. The full study cohort comprised 20 to 30 ankylosing spondylitis patients and around 100 healthy donors. Peripheral blood was sampled, and synovial fluid was also collected from ankylosing spondylitis patients. Study-wide findings and limitations: A TCR beta motif of fewer than 10 highly homologous amino acid variants appeared characteristic of blood from ankylosing spondylitis patients. A CD8+ phenotype was shown by the disease-linked clones, which were found at relatively low frequencies in peripheral blood. The disease-linked clones were reported to be significantly enriched in matched synovial fluid samples from ankylosing spondylitis patients. Some TCR beta motif variants had previously been reported in synovial fluid and blood of reactive arthritis patients, which suggested common disease-initiation mechanisms.

There are a few counts of this clonotype. Its recognized antigen is unknown. No much larger clone exists at a distance of one base, and base qualities are not known. The sequencer listed for this sample is Illumina HiSeq 2500. Quantitative 5'-RACE with molecular barcodes was the method used to prepare the TCR beta libraries. For the original study's pipeline: Disease-linked TCR variants were identified with a new computational method built on a probabilistic model of VDJ rearrangement. TCRdb reprocessing: public reads trimmed at Q25 with fastp, clones called with MiXCR, in-frame beta chains kept. Entries are consolidated by CDR3 protein sequence, retaining the most common genes and DNA. The V and J calls were determined by TCRdb, not by the authors. This sample is represented by a few hundred thousand distinct CDR3 sequences; 8% of them were singletons. The ten top clones hold about 14% of the sample.

CDR3 length: 17 amino acids, cysteine to phenylalanine. Only the CDR3 region is kept as DNA, spanning 51 bases read in frame from base 1. Reading the germline V gene gives CDR1 LGHNA and CDR2 YNFKEQ. After removal of 4 bases from V and 1 base from J, the junction retains 12 bases not matched to a gene. The clonotype originates from a male donor with ankylosing spondylitis. The sequenced sample consisted of blood, either unsorted or a sorted T cell fraction (not recorded which). The rearrangement joined TRBV4-2 to TRBJ2-5; 7 bases in between match TRBD2. The CDR3 here reads CASSLEPGGRLQETQYF. The DNA is TGTGCCAGCAGCCTCGAGCCGGGGGGAAGACTCCAAGAGACCCAGTACTTC.